One and the same sample provided the 12 T cell receptor beta chains below, sequenced in a study of blood T cells in healthy people across ages. Primed by a sample-barcoded 5' primer and a J-beta primer mix, a second PCR proceeded for about 7 to 11 cycles. In TCRdb, the 5' RACE reads were re-called with MiXCR into one record per CDR3 protein. The table has some 320,000 distinct CDR3 sequences, roughly 26% seen once. The sequencing input was blood. These receptors all come from a woman in her 70s in good health.

The chain employs TRBV7-9 and TRBJ2-1; 14 nucleotides line up with TRBD2. This CDR3 spans 19 amino acids. The ends lost 5 bases at V and 2 bases at J; junction bases unmatched: 11. The V gene's germline CDR1 is SEHNR and CDR2 FQNEAQ (reference sequence). The CDR3 region has the DNA TGTGCCAGCAGCCCAGGGGGACTAGCGGGAGCAGTAGCCTACAATGAGCAGTTCTTC. Its translation: CASSPGGLAGAVAYNEQFF.

J is TRBJ1-4 and V is TRBV20-1; a possible D gene is TRBD1 (6 bases). The CDR3 spans 14 residues. V lost 4 bases, J lost 8 bases, and 17 bases lay in between. CDR1 is DFQATT, CDR2 SNEGSKA, per germline (reference sequence). The CDR3 region has the DNA TGCAGTGCTACCCCAGGACAGTGGCAAGAAAAACTGTTTTTT. This translates into CSATPGQWQEKLFF.

As concerns this clonotype: The junction shows a germline mismatch at one end, possibly a read error. The chain is built from TRBV12-3 or TRBV12-4 and TRBJ2-2; D is uncertain. The CDR3 consists of 13 residues. The CDR3 sequence: CACSPQSTGELFF. The CDR3 DNA sequence: TGTGCCTGCAGTCCTCAGTCCACCGGGGAGCTGTTTTTT.

J is TRBJ2-3 and V is TRBV6-1; no firm D call. Germline-derived CDR1 and CDR2 are MNHNS and SASEGT. V lost 6 bases, J lost 4 bases, and 11 bases lay in between. The CDR3 consists of 13 residues. In DNA form, the CDR3 reads TGTGCCAGCAGGGACGGATGGCCAGATACGCAGTATTTT. Translating gives CASRDGWPDTQYF.

The V and J genes are TRBV7-2 and TRBJ2-5; perhaps TRBD1 as D (5 bases). TRBJ2-1 explains the end of the DNA better; the J call may be wrong. The CDR3 is 14 residues long. Germline loops: CDR1 SGHTA, CDR2 FQGNSA. CDR3 bases: TGTGCCAGCAGCTCAGGCGCAGGGCTCAATGAGCAGTTCTTC. It specifies CASSSGAGLNEQFF.

This clonotype has a handful of counts. The V call is TRBV4-1, the J call TRBJ2-7; D is possibly TRBD1 or TRBD2 (5 bases each). Trimming removed 1 base at V and 6 bases at J, with 13 bases between. The CDR3 runs to 14 residues. CDR1 and CDR2 (germline): MGHRA, YSYEKL. Here the CDR3 DNA reads TGCGCCAGCAGCCAAGTGGGGGTAGGAGCCGAGCAGTACTTC. Translated: CASSQVGVGAEQYF.

J is TRBJ1-1 and V is TRBV5-1; possible D gene TRBD1, 5 bases. This CDR3 contains 14 residues. Deletions cut 4 bases from V and 0 bases from J, with 10 bases between. Germline-derived CDR1 and CDR2 are SGHRS and YFSETQ. The CDR3, as DNA: TGCGCCAGCAGCAAGGACAATCTGAACACTGAAGCTTTCTTT. It encodes CASSKDNLNTEAFF.

The V and J genes are TRBV20-1 and TRBJ1-2; unclear D gene. Trimming took off 3 bases at V and 4 bases at J, with 12 bases between the two ends. CDR3 length: 13 residues. The germline gives CDR1 DFQATT, CDR2 SNEGSKA (reference sequence). The DNA of the CDR3 is TGCAGTGCTAGGGAAGAGGTTCGCTATGGCTACACCTTC. This sequence encodes CSAREEVRYGYTF.

J is TRBJ2-3 and V is TRBV20-1; TRBD2 agrees at 11 bases. This CDR3 is 17 amino acids long. Trimming took 1 base from V and 4 from J; bases not matched to a gene: 10. Germline V gene data show CDR1 as DFQATT and CDR2 as SNEGSKA (reference sequence). CDR3 loop: CSARGSSGGASPDTQYF. DNA for the CDR3: TGCAGTGCTAGAGGAAGTAGCGGGGGGGCTTCCCCAGATACGCAGTATTTT.

This clonotype was detected ten times or more. The chain joins TRBV20-1 to TRBJ1-4, with D hard to call. The V end lost 5 bases, the J end lost 3 bases, and 7 bases lay between the germline ends. This CDR3 comprises 12 residues. Germline V gene sequence: CDR1 DFQATT, CDR2 SNEGSKA (reference sequence). CDR3 sequence (DNA): TGCAGTGCTTACACCCCTAATGAAAAACTGTTTTTT. Translation: CSAYTPNEKLFF.

J is TRBJ1-5 and V is TRBV6-6; no definite D call. The V end lost 4 bases, the J end lost 6 bases, and 13 bases lay between the germline ends. Germline values: CDR1 MNHNY, CDR2 SVGAGI (reference sequence). The CDR3 length is 14 residues. The CDR3 loop is CASSLRGEPQPQHF. CDR3 DNA sequence: TGTGCCAGCAGTTTAAGAGGTGAGCCTCAGCCCCAGCATTTT.

The chain recombines TRBV5-1 with TRBJ2-3; 7 nucleotides match TRBD2. After removal of 7 bases from V and 1 base from J, the junction contained 9 bases not matched to a gene. There are 15 residues in the CDR3. CDR1 is SGHRS and CDR2 is YFSETQ in the germline V gene. CDR3 coding DNA: TGCGCCAGCGCCTTGAGTACTAGCGGCACAGATACGCAGTATTTT. This translates into CASALSTSGTDTQYF. The variable domain in full, completed from reference TRBV5-1 and TRBJ2-3, reads KAGVTQTPRYLIKTRGQQVTLSCSPISGHRSVSWYQQTPGQGLQFLFEYFSETQRNKGNFPGRFSGRQFSNSRSEMNVSTLELGDSALYLCASALSTSGTDTQYFGPGTRLTVL.